The clone carrying this T cell receptor (beta chain) was observed many times. Authors' processing steps: Estimation of nucleated cell counts relied on the amplification of reference gene primers. The assay was immunoSEQ multiplex PCR, and TCRdb's table has in-frame clones only and misses some. That table gives V, J and clone size, and the DNA gave D and trimming. This table has approximately 190,000 clones, about four fifths appearing once. These data are taken from a study of blood T cell repertoires in COVID-19. The CDR3 is made up of 14 amino acids. Per germline, CDR1 SEHNR and CDR2 FQNEAQ (reference sequence). V was clipped by 3 bases and J by 9 bases, with 15 bases between them.

The chain has TRBV7-9 and TRBJ1-5; tentatively, D is TRBD1 (6 bases). The sequence came from a man in his 60s with acute or convalescent COVID-19. The specimen was peripheral blood. CDR3 in DNA: TGTGCCAGCAGCTTCCTGACAGGTGAGGGGCCCCAGCATTTT. Translation: CASSFLTGEGPQHF.